These 21 T cell receptor beta chains were sequenced from one sample in a study of Ad26.COV2.S vaccination and SARS-CoV-2 variants. This sample's treatment: 19 received Ad26.COV2.S at low or high dose, single or two shots; several received placebo; per-sample allocation not given. Sampling occurred on day 63 after the first vaccine or placebo injection. Generated by immunoSEQ multiplex PCR, the TCRdb table keeps only in-frame clones and is missing some. The repertoire consists of roughly 300,000 clones, with about 88% occurring once and the leading ten covering around 10%. Sequencing used peripheral blood, obtained in a trial of Ad26.COV2.S vaccine versus placebo. The source is a person aged 18-65 years who received the Ad26.COV2.S COVID-19 vaccine or a placebo.

V is TRBV18 and J is TRBJ2-3, with 7 positions matching TRBD1. The CDR3 extends over 15 amino acids. Germline values: CDR1 KGHSH, CDR2 LQKENI. Trimming cost V 1 base and J 3 bases; bases outside gene matches: 4. The CDR3 is CASSPQEQGTDTQYF. For the CDR3, the DNA is TGTGCCAGCTCACCACAAGAACAGGGGACAGATACGCAGTATTTT.

Worth noting for this clone: Sequence at one end of the junction differs from germline and may be a read error. The chain recombines TRBV5-1 with TRBJ2-2; TRBD2 is a possible D gene (5 bases). This CDR3 has 14 residues. Germline-derived CDR1 and CDR2 are SGHRS and YFSETQ. CDR3 loop: CASSPPRPSRGAVF. The CDR3 nucleotides are TGCGCCAGCAGCCCTCCCCGACCGAGCCGGGGAGCTGTTTTT.

The rearrangement links TRBV28 to TRBJ1-4, with a weak D call TRBD1 (6 bases). The germline V gene has CDR1 MDHEN and CDR2 SYDVKM. Trimming left V 2 bases short and J 5 bases short, with 15 bases between. The CDR3 is made up of 16 amino acids. The CDR3 DNA reads as TGTGCCAGCAGTTTAGTCAGGGGAAACGGAAATGAAAAACTGTTTTTT. This encodes CASSLVRGNGNEKLFF.

The chain couples TRBV5-8 to TRBJ1-2, with D possibly TRBD1 on 6 matching bases. V was cut by 0 bases and J by 3 bases, with 12 bases left in between. The CDR3 is 15 amino acids. CDR1 is SGHTS, CDR2 YDEGEE, per germline. CDR3 protein: CASSLEAGVHYGYTF. CDR3 bases: TGTGCCAGCAGCTTGGAGGCAGGGGTGCACTATGGCTACACCTTC.

The chain couples TRBV5-4 to TRBJ2-3, with 14 bases that match TRBD2. Germline CDR1 and CDR2: SGHNT and YYREEE (reference sequence). The CDR3 is made up of 19 amino acids. After removal of 3 bases from V and 0 bases from J, the junction contained 9 bases not matched to a gene. The CDR3 spells CASSYKRTSGGTSTDTQYF. CDR3 sequence (DNA): TGTGCCAGCAGCTACAAGAGGACTAGCGGGGGGACCAGCACAGATACGCAGTATTTT. Based on the CDR3 plus reference TRBV5-4 and TRBJ2-3, the full variable domain is ETGVTQSPTHLIKTRGQQVTLRCSSQSGHNTVSWYQQALGQGPQFIFQYYREEENGRGNFPPRFSGLQFPNYSSELNVNALELDDSALYLCASSYKRTSGGTSTDTQYFGPGTRLTVL.

The rearrangement uses TRBV6-5 and TRBJ1-5; 8 bases fit TRBD1. Germline lookup yields CDR1 MNHEY and CDR2 SVGAGI. CDR3 length equals 15 residues. The V gene end was trimmed by 7 bases and the J gene end by 2 bases; junction bases not matched to a gene: 7. The CDR3 spells CASTAGGYGNQPQHF. The CDR3 nucleotides read TGTGCCAGCACCGCAGGGGGCTACGGCAATCAGCCCCAGCATTTT.

The V and J genes are TRBV29-1 and TRBJ2-7; 7 bases are shared with TRBD1. There are 12 residues in the CDR3. The germline V gene encodes CDR1 SQVTM and CDR2 ANQGSEA. The V gene end was trimmed by 5 bases and the J gene end by 0 bases; junction bases not matched to a gene: 1. The CDR3 loop reads CSVTGVSYEQYF. CDR3 DNA: TGCAGCGTTACAGGGGTCTCCTACGAGCAGTACTTC.

This rearrangement joins TRBV18 to TRBJ2-2; 10 positions agree with TRBD2. The CDR3 has 18 amino acids. Per the germline V gene, CDR1 is KGHSH and CDR2 is LQKENI. Unmatched junction bases numbered 11, after V lost 1 base and J lost 6 bases. The CDR3 is CASSPRSGRAGVAGELFF. CDR3 in DNA: TGTGCCAGCTCACCACGCAGCGGGAGGGCCGGGGTCGCCGGGGAGCTGTTTTTT.

CDR3 in DNA: TGTGCCAGCAGCCAAGGGTCGGCGGACAGCGATGAGCAGTTCTTC. It yields the protein CASSQGSADSDEQFF. V usage is TRBV4-2 and J usage is TRBJ2-1, with D tentatively TRBD1 (6 bases). The germline V gene has CDR1 LGHNA and CDR2 YNFKEQ. Trimming removed 1 base at V and 8 bases at J, with 15 bases between. This CDR3 has 15 amino acids.

This rearrangement joins TRBV5-6 to TRBJ2-5; TRBD1 is a possible D gene (6 bases). The CDR3 loop spans 13 amino acids. The V end was cut by 1 base, the J end by 4 bases, with 8 bases between. CDR1 is SGHDT, CDR2 YYEEEE, per germline. CDR3 protein: CASSLSRGETQYF. In nucleotides, the CDR3 is TGTGCCAGCAGCTTGTCCAGGGGAGAGACCCAGTACTTC. The entire variable domain, with the rest obtained from reference TRBV5-6 and TRBJ2-5, is as follows: DAGVTQSPTHLIKTRGQQVTLRCSPKSGHDTVSWYQQALGQGPQFIFQYYEEEERQRGNFPDRFSGHQFPNYSSELNVNALLLGDSALYLCASSLSRGETQYFGPGTRLLVL.

A remark on this clone: The sample has other DNA sequences that encode this CDR3 too. This sequence joins TRBV28 and TRBJ2-7; perhaps TRBD1 as D (5 bases). Germline V gives CDR1 MDHEN, CDR2 SYDVKM. CDR3 size: 12 residues. V was clipped by 2 bases and J by 4 bases, with 6 bases between them. The CDR3 coding sequence is TGTGCCAGCAGTTTAGGACATTACGAGCAGTACTTC. Protein sequence: CASSLGHYEQYF. Looking up the rest from reference TRBV28 and TRBJ2-7 gives the full variable domain: DVKVTQSSRYLVKRTGEKVFLECVQDMDHENMFWYRQDPGLGLRLIYFSYDVKMKEKGDIPEGYSVSREKKERFSLILESASTNQTSMYLCASSLGHYEQYFGPGTRLTVT.

This chain connects TRBV7-2 to TRBJ2-3; 7 bases align to TRBD2. Germline assignment: CDR1 SGHTA and CDR2 FQGNSA. The CDR3 totals 15 residues. The junction had 8 bases not matched to a gene; V was cut back by 1 base and J by 7 bases. Here the CDR3 reads CASSLGGGSSNTQYF. CDR3 DNA sequence: TGTGCCAGCAGCTTAGGGGGGGGGTCTAGTAATACGCAGTATTTT.

The chain uses TRBV6-5 and TRBJ1-6; D ambiguous. This CDR3 is 13 amino acids long. Germline V lookup: CDR1 MNHEY, CDR2 SVGAGI. Trimming took off 8 bases at V and 0 bases at J, with 5 bases between the two ends. The CDR3 coding sequence is TGTGCCAGCCTTAGCTCCTATAATTCACCCCTCCACTTT. This encodes CASLSSYNSPLHF.

J is TRBJ1-1 and V is TRBV12-3 or TRBV12-4; D not certain. V dropped 3 bases and J dropped 5 bases, with 10 bases sitting between them. The CDR3 contains 13 residues. CDR3 in DNA: TGTGCCAGCAGTTTGGGGAGGGAGACTGAAGCTTTCTTT. Translation: CASSLGRETEAFF.

The chain uses TRBV11-2 and TRBJ2-4; 8 nucleotides line up with TRBD1. Germline-derived CDR1 and CDR2 are SGHAT and FQNNGV. V was pared by 3 bases and J by 0 bases, with 7 bases of the junction left unmatched. The CDR3 has 17 amino acids. CDR3 DNA: TGTGCCAGCAGCTTCTCACGGACAGGGCTAGCCAAAAACATTCAGTACTTC. Translated, it gives CASSFSRTGLAKNIQYF.

The chain uses TRBV19 and TRBJ1-1; maybe TRBD1 (5 bases). The CDR3 runs 14 residues. The ends were cut back, 3 bases at V and 5 bases at J, with 13 bases in the middle. CDR1 and CDR2 from the germline V gene are LNHDA and SQIVND (reference sequence). This CDR3 reads CASSIPGRETEAFF. For the CDR3, the DNA is TGTGCCAGTAGTATCCCAGGGAGGGAAACTGAAGCTTTCTTT.

This rearrangement joins TRBV19 to TRBJ2-1; TRBD1 matches 7 bases. This CDR3 is built from 15 residues. Germline CDR1 and CDR2: LNHDA and SQIVND (reference sequence). Trimming took 4 bases from V and 7 from J; bases not matched to a gene: 10. The DNA for the CDR3 is TGTGCCAGTAGTACCTCAAACAGGGGAACGAATGAGCAGTTCTTC. This sequence encodes CASSTSNRGTNEQFF. The whole variable domain, filled in from reference TRBV19 and TRBJ2-1, reads DGGITQSPKYLFRKEGQNVTLSCEQNLNHDAMYWYRQDPGQGLRLIYYSQIVNDFQKGDIAEGYSVSREKKESFPLTVTSAQKNPTAFYLCASSTSNRGTNEQFFGPGTRLTVL.

Here the CDR3 reads CASRSTTSNTEAFF. In DNA, the CDR3 is TGTGCAAGTCGCTCTACAACCTCTAACACTGAAGCTTTCTTT. This chain connects TRBV12-2 to TRBJ1-1. TRBV12-2 is listed as a pseudogene. The CDR3 length is 14 residues.

The CDR3 sequence: CASSLAVQGDTQYF. The CDR3 region has the DNA TGCGCCAGCAGCTTGGCCGTTCAGGGTGATACGCAGTATTTT. The chain joins TRBV5-1 to TRBJ2-3; perhaps TRBD1 as D (5 bases). The CDR3 consists of 14 residues. V was pared by 0 bases and J by 6 bases, with 11 bases between. Germline loops: CDR1 SGHRS, CDR2 YFSETQ.

The CDR3, as DNA: TGTGCCAGTAGAAGGGGGTCCGACTATGGCTACACCTTC. This encodes CASRRGSDYGYTF. This rearrangement joins TRBV19 to TRBJ1-2; perhaps TRBD1 as D (6 bases). V shed 6 bases and J shed 3 bases, with 11 bases lying between them. The CDR3 consists of 13 residues. Germline V CDR1 and CDR2: LNHDA, SQIVND (reference sequence).

The J gene is TRBJ1-5, the V gene TRBV30; 11 bases match TRBD1. Germline loops: CDR1 GTSNPN, CDR2 SVGIG (reference sequence). The CDR3 covers 14 residues. Trimming at V came to 1 base and at J to 5 bases, leaving 1 base not matched to a gene. CDR3 nucleotide sequence: TGTGCCTGGAGTGAGGGACAGGGGGATCAGCCCCAGCATTTT. Protein: CAWSEGQGDQPQHF.